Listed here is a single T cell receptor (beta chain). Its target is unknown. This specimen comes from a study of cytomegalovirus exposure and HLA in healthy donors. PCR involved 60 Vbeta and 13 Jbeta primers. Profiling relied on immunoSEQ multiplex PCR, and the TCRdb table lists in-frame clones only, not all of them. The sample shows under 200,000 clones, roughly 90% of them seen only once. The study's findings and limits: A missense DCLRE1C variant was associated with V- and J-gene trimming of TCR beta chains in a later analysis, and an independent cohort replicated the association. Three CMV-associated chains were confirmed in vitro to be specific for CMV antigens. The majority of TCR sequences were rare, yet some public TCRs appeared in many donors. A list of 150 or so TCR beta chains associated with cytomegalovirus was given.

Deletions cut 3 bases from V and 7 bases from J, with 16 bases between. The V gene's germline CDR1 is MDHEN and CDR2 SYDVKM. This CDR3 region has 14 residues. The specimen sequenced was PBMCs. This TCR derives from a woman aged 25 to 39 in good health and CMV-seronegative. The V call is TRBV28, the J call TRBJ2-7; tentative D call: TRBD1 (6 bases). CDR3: CASSFSQGSGEQYF. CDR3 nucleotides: TGTGCCAGCAGTTTCAGCCAGGGGAGTGGAGAGCAGTACTTC.